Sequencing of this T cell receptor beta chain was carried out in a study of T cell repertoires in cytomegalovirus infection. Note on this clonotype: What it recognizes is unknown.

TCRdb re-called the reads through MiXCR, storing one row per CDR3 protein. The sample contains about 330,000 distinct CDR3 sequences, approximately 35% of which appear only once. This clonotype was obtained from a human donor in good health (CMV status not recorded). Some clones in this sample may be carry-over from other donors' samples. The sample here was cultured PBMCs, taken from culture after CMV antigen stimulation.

This chain's CDR3 is CASSTPRGDSGNTIYF. The DNA of the CDR3 is TGTGCCAGCAGCACGCCCAGGGGAGACTCTGGAAACACCATATATTTT. The chain has TRBV7-9 and TRBJ1-3; tentatively, D is TRBD1 (6 bases). Germline CDR1 is SEHNR and CDR2 is FQNEAQ (reference sequence). The CDR3 length is 16 residues. V was clipped by 5 bases and J by 0 bases, with 14 bases between them.